This T cell receptor beta chain was sequenced for a study of CD8 T cells in ankylosing spondylitis. Study-wide findings and caveats: About 8 highly homologous variants formed a TCR beta motif that appeared characteristic of ankylosing spondylitis blood.

The CDR3 consists of 16 residues. The V and J ends lost 0 bases and 7 bases respectively, with 17 bases between them. Germline assignment: CDR1 LGHNA and CDR2 YNFKEQ. TCRdb re-called the 5' RACE reads through MiXCR, storing one row per CDR3 protein. The sample has 200,000 to 300,000 distinct CDR3 sequences, more than 25% seen once; the top ten hold 4% to 5.5%. Worth noting for this clonotype: Its antigen is not known.

The material sequenced was blood, either unsorted or a sorted T cell fraction (not recorded which). The chain recombines TRBV4-2 with TRBJ2-3, with D tentatively TRBD2 (6 bases). The receptor was isolated from a male donor with ankylosing spondylitis or in good health (not recorded which). In nucleotides, the CDR3 is TGTGCCAGCAGCCAAGATCGGGGTAGCGGTTTTAATACGCAGTATTTT. Its protein product is CASSQDRGSGFNTQYF.